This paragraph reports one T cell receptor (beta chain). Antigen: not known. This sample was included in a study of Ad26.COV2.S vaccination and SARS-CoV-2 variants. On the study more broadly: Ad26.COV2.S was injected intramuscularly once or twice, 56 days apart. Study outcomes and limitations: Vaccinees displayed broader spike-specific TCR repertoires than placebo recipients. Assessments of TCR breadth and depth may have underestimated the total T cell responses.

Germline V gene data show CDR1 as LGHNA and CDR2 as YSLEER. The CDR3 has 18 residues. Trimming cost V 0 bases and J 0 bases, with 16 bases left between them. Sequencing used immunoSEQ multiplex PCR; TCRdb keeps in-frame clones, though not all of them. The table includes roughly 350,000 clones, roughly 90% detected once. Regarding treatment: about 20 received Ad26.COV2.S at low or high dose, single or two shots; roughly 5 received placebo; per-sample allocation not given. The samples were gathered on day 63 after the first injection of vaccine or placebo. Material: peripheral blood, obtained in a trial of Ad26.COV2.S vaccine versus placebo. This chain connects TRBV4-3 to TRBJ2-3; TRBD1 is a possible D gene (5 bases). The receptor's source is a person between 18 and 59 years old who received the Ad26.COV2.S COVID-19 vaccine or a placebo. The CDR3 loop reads CASSQDFRTHTSTDTQYF. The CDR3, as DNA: TGCGCCAGCAGCCAAGATTTTCGGACACACACTAGCACAGATACGCAGTATTTT.